Below, 30 T cell receptor beta chains from the same sample are listed, as sequenced in a study of cytomegalovirus exposure and HLA in healthy donors. Vbeta (60) and Jbeta (13) primers were used in the PCR. The protocol was immunoSEQ multiplex PCR, while the TCRdb copy is restricted to in-frame clones and leaves out a portion. The table gives 200,000 to 250,000 clones; the top ten clones make up around 0.95% of it. The material sequenced was PBMCs. These receptors were taken from a woman aged 30 to 39 in good health and CMV-seropositive.

This sequence joins TRBV4-1 and TRBJ2-5; D might be TRBD1 (6 bases). Germline V gives CDR1 MGHRA, CDR2 YSYEKL. The CDR3 loop spans 13 amino acids. Trimming took off 0 bases at V and 4 bases at J, with 6 bases between the two ends. CDR3 amino acids: CASSQDRGETQYF. In nucleotides, the CDR3 is TGCGCCAGCAGCCAAGACAGGGGAGAGACCCAGTACTTC.

This chain's CDR3 is CASSVGTGIEPGDGYTF. The CDR3 DNA is TGTGCCAGCAGCGTCGGGACAGGTATCGAACCCGGGGATGGCTACACCTTC. The chain carries TRBV7-9 and TRBJ1-2, with TRBD1 matching 8 bases. This CDR3 contains 17 residues. The germline V gene encodes CDR1 SEHNR and CDR2 FQNEAQ (reference sequence). With V trimmed by 5 bases and J by 6 bases, 17 bases remained unmatched.

The chain uses TRBV5-1 and TRBJ2-5; 10 bases map to TRBD1. The CDR3 runs 14 residues. Looked up from germline, CDR1 is SGHRS and CDR2 is YFSETQ. Trimming at V came to 4 bases and at J to 5 bases, leaving 5 bases not matched to a gene. DNA of the CDR3: TGCGCCAGCAGCACGGGACAGGGGACGGAGACCCAGTACTTC. Translation gives CASSTGQGTETQYF.

This chain links TRBV5-1 with TRBJ2-1; 10 nucleotides agree with TRBD2. V was clipped by 4 bases and J by 0 bases; unmatched bases: 10. CDR1 is SGHRS and CDR2 is YFSETQ in the germline V gene. This CDR3 comprises 18 residues. CDR3 sequence (DNA): TGCGCCAGCAGCCTTAAGGAACTAGCGGGATTCTCCTACAATGAGCAGTTCTTC. Translating gives CASSLKELAGFSYNEQFF.

The chain couples TRBV21-1 to TRBJ2-2; TRBD1, the table's D call, lacks a check against the DNA. TRBV21-1 is a recognized pseudogene. The CDR3 spans 17 residues. CDR3: CASTVLPGQGDPGELFF. Here the CDR3 DNA reads TGTGCCAGCACCGTTCTTCCGGGACAGGGGGATCCCGGGGAGCTGTTTTTT.

The genes are TRBV11-2 and TRBJ1-5; D call uncertain. CDR3 length: 15 residues. Germline V lookup: CDR1 SGHAT, CDR2 FQNNGV. Trimming removed 3 bases at V and 5 bases at J, with 14 bases between. The CDR3, as DNA: TGTGCCAGCAGCTTGGACGGAGGGAGATATCAGCCCCAGCATTTT. The encoded protein is CASSLDGGRYQPQHF. Full variable domain (remainder filled in from reference TRBV11-2 and TRBJ1-5): EAGVAQSPRYKIIEKRQSVAFWCNPISGHATLYWYQQILGQGPKLLIQFQNNGVVDDSQLPKDRFSAERLKGVDSTLKIQPAKLEDSAVYLCASSLDGGRYQPQHFGDGTRLSIL.

The V call is TRBV5-1, the J call TRBJ2-7, with TRBD2 matching 12 bases. Germline V CDR1 and CDR2: SGHRS, YFSETQ. The CDR3 runs 15 residues. With 6 bases clipped from V and 5 bases from J, the junction kept 9 bases outside the gene matches. CDR3 amino acids: CASTPLAGGANEQYF. The CDR3 DNA is TGCGCCAGCACCCCCCTAGCGGGGGGGGCCAACGAGCAGTACTTC.

The chain couples TRBV27 to TRBJ2-5, with D perhaps matching TRBD2 (5 bases). Germline V gives CDR1 MNHEY, CDR2 SMNVEV (reference sequence). The CDR3 contains 14 residues. Trimming left V 0 bases short and J 10 bases short, with 15 bases between. Written as DNA, the CDR3 is TGTGCCAGCAGTTTATCCCTGGCGGGTAGAATCCAGTACTTC. As protein: CASSLSLAGRIQYF.

The chain is built from TRBV5-1 and TRBJ2-5; 8 nucleotides line up with TRBD1. V lost 4 bases to trimming and J lost 5 bases; unmatched junction nucleotides: 4. This CDR3 contains 13 residues. The V gene's germline CDR1 is SGHRS and CDR2 YFSETQ. In DNA form, the CDR3 reads TGCGCCAGCAGCGCAGGGGGCGGGGAGACCCAGTACTTC. It yields the protein CASSAGGGETQYF.

This chain joins TRBV5-1 and TRBJ2-2; 10 bases agree with TRBD1. The ends lost 4 bases at V and 0 bases at J; junction bases unmatched: 3. CDR1 SGHRS and CDR2 YFSETQ come from the germline V gene. The CDR3 contains 16 residues. The CDR3 protein is CASSRGTGANTGELFF. DNA for the CDR3: TGCGCCAGCAGCCGTGGGACAGGGGCGAACACCGGGGAGCTGTTTTTT.

CDR3 DNA sequence: TGTGCCAGCAGCTCCGGGACAGGGATCGGTGAGCAGTTCTTC. Its translation: CASSSGTGIGEQFF. The gene calls are TRBV7-2 and TRBJ2-1; 9 bases are a match to TRBD1. The V gene end was trimmed by 4 bases and the J gene end by 9 bases; junction bases not matched to a gene: 7. The germline CDR1 and CDR2 sequences are SGHTA and FQGNSA. This CDR3 has 14 amino acids.

CDR3: CASREGGPGGELFF. The CDR3 DNA follows: TGTGCCAGCAGAGAGGGGGGGCCGGGCGGGGAGCTGTTTTTT. The chain uses TRBV2 and TRBJ2-2; tentative D call: TRBD2 (7 bases). Between the trimmed V and J ends, which lost 6 bases and 7 bases, there was a span of 15 bases. The CDR3 length is 14 residues. Germline V lookup: CDR1 SNHLY, CDR2 FYNNEI.

J is TRBJ1-6 and V is TRBV6-6, with D possibly matching TRBD1 (6 bases). This CDR3 region has 16 residues. Germline V CDR1 and CDR2: MNHNY, SVGAGI (reference sequence). Trimming stripped 6 bases from V and 7 bases from J, with 19 bases between. In nucleotides, the CDR3 is TGTGCCAGCAGCGAAAGCGGCAGGGGAAGAAATTCACCCCTCCACTTT. Translated: CASSESGRGRNSPLHF.

The J gene is TRBJ2-7, the V gene TRBV6-5, with 10 bases fitting TRBD2. V dropped 6 bases and J dropped 3; count of bases not matched to a gene: 8. This CDR3 has 15 residues. CDR1 is MNHEY, CDR2 SVGAGI, per germline. CDR3 loop: CASRDWTSGIYEQYF. The CDR3 DNA reads TGTGCCAGCAGAGACTGGACTAGCGGAATCTACGAGCAGTACTTC.

The chain has TRBV13 and TRBJ2-1; weak D call: TRBD2 (6 bases). The V end lost 0 bases, the J end lost 6 bases, and 9 bases lay between the germline ends. Germline V lookup: CDR1 PRHDT, CDR2 FYEKMQ (reference sequence). This CDR3 spans 14 amino acids. CDR3 residues: CASSLGRRGNEQFF. The CDR3 DNA is TGTGCCAGCAGCTTAGGCCGGCGGGGCAATGAGCAGTTCTTC. Drawing the rest from reference TRBV13 and TRBJ2-1, the complete variable domain is AAGVIQSPRHLIKEKRETATLKCYPIPRHDTVYWYQQGPGQDPQFLISFYEKMQSDKGSIPDRFSAQQFSDYHSELNMSSLELGDSALYFCASSLGRRGNEQFFGPGTRLTVL.

The V call is TRBV7-8, the J call TRBJ1-5, with D unclear. In germline, CDR1 is SGHVS, CDR2 FQNEAQ. The CDR3 runs 15 residues. V gave up 5 bases and J gave up 0 bases, with 11 bases separating them. The CDR3 DNA sequence: TGTGCCAGCAGCGCCAAAATAGATAGCAATCAGCCCCAGCATTTT. The encoded protein is CASSAKIDSNQPQHF. Filled out from reference TRBV7-8 and TRBJ1-5, the complete variable domain reads GAGVSQSPRYKVAKRGQDVALRCDPISGHVSLFWYQQALGQGPEFLTYFQNEAQLDKSGLPSDRFFAERPEGSVSTLKIQRTQQEDSAVYLCASSAKIDSNQPQHFGDGTRLSIL.

This chain uses TRBV15 with TRBJ2-6; D perhaps matches TRBD1 (6 bases). The ends were cut back, 0 bases at V and 0 bases at J, with 12 bases in the middle. CDR1 is LNHNV and CDR2 is YYDKDF in the germline V gene (reference sequence). The CDR3 totals 18 residues. The CDR3 region has the DNA TGTGCCACCAGCAGAGAAGGGGGTCCAATCTCTGGGGCCAACGTCCTGACTTTC. Encoded protein: CATSREGGPISGANVLTF.

The chain uses TRBV5-1 and TRBJ2-1; 13 nucleotides align to TRBD2. There are 17 residues in the CDR3. From germline, CDR1 is SGHRS and CDR2 YFSETQ. J lost 0 bases, V lost 4 bases, and 4 bases had no gene match. The CDR3 DNA reads TGCGCCAGCAGCACCACTAGCGGGGGGGCCTCCTACAATGAGCAGTTCTTC. Protein: CASSTTSGGASYNEQFF.

This chain links TRBV2 with TRBJ1-2; D call uncertain. V was pared by 5 bases and J by 2 bases, with 12 bases between. CDR3 length equals 14 residues. Germline CDR1 is SNHLY and CDR2 is FYNNEI. The CDR3 coding sequence is TGTGCCAGCAGTCCCCGTGGGCGCAACTATGGCTACACCTTC. It yields the protein CASSPRGRNYGYTF.

The chain carries TRBV9 and TRBJ2-7, with TRBD2 identical over 10 bases. V gave up 6 bases and J gave up 5 bases; unmatched junction bases: 14. CDR3 length: 16 amino acids. Germline V gene data show CDR1 as SGDLS and CDR2 as YYNGEE. CDR3 in DNA: TGTGCCAGCACCCCCAGGGGAGCGGGAGGGCCGGACGAGCAGTACTTC. Protein sequence: CASTPRGAGGPDEQYF.

The chain links TRBV18 to TRBJ2-2; no firm D call. The germline V gene has CDR1 KGHSH and CDR2 LQKENI. The CDR3 has 14 amino acids. Deletions cut 4 bases from V and 0 bases from J, with 6 bases between. CDR3 nucleotide sequence: TGTGCCAGCTCACGGGCTTCGAACACCGGGGAGCTGTTTTTT. It yields the protein CASSRASNTGELFF. The variable domain in full, completed from reference TRBV18 and TRBJ2-2, reads NAGVMQNPRHLVRRRGQEARLRCSPMKGHSHVYWYRQLPEEGLKFMVYLQKENIIDESGMPKERFSAEFPKEGPSILRIQQVVRGDSAAYFCASSRASNTGELFFGEGSRLTVL.

The chain employs TRBV6-5 and TRBJ1-2; D is ambiguous. CDR3 length equals 15 residues. Deletions cut 6 bases from V and 0 bases from J, with 14 bases between. CDR1 is MNHEY, CDR2 SVGAGI, per germline. CDR3 protein: CASSQDYRTNYGYTF. CDR3 nucleotide sequence: TGTGCCAGCAGCCAGGACTATCGCACTAACTATGGCTACACCTTC.

The chain is built from TRBV6-5 and TRBJ1-1, with unresolved D. This CDR3 spans 14 amino acids. In germline, CDR1 is MNHEY, CDR2 SVGAGI. Trimming stripped 4 bases from V and 4 bases from J, with 13 bases between. CDR3 DNA: TGTGCCAGCAGTTCACCCCTCCCTAGCACTGAAGCTTTCTTT. Protein: CASSSPLPSTEAFF.

The rearrangement uses TRBV6-6 and TRBJ1-3; D is undetermined. The CDR3 has 15 residues. The V gene lost 8 bases and the J gene lost 4 bases, with 18 bases spanning the gap. Germline CDR1 and CDR2: MNHNY and SVGAGI (reference sequence). CDR3 nucleotide sequence: TGTGCCAGCGCCCGGACTGAAGATATCGGAAACACCATATATTTT. Protein: CASARTEDIGNTIYF.

This chain connects TRBV5-1 to TRBJ2-2, with TRBD1 matching 11 bases. The CDR3 has 17 amino acids. Looked up from germline, CDR1 is SGHRS and CDR2 is YFSETQ. Trimming cost V 0 bases and J 4 bases; bases outside gene matches: 5. CDR3 sequence (DNA): TGCGCCAGCAGCTTGGGGACAGGGGGCTATAGCACCGGGGAGCTGTTTTTT. This codes for CASSLGTGGYSTGELFF.

This chain joins TRBV11-2 and TRBJ2-7; TRBD2 matches 8 bases. V gave up 5 bases and J gave up 3 bases; unmatched junction bases: 6. The length of the CDR3 is 14 residues. From germline, CDR1 is SGHAT and CDR2 FQNNGV. Here the CDR3 reads CASSPQRGNYEQYF. CDR3 DNA: TGTGCCAGCAGCCCACAGCGGGGGAACTACGAGCAGTACTTC. Full variable domain (outside the CDR3, taken from reference TRBV11-2 and TRBJ2-7): EAGVAQSPRYKIIEKRQSVAFWCNPISGHATLYWYQQILGQGPKLLIQFQNNGVVDDSQLPKDRFSAERLKGVDSTLKIQPAKLEDSAVYLCASSPQRGNYEQYFGPGTRLTVT.

This rearrangement joins TRBV5-4 to TRBJ1-1, with 7 nucleotides matching TRBD1. Unmatched junction bases numbered 8, after V lost 4 bases and J lost 2 bases. The germline V gene has CDR1 SGHNT and CDR2 YYREEE (reference sequence). There are 15 residues in the CDR3. CDR3 loop: CASSPAQGVNTEAFF. The CDR3 coding sequence is TGTGCCAGCAGCCCGGCTCAGGGGGTCAACACTGAAGCTTTCTTT.

The chain links TRBV2 to TRBJ2-5, with TRBD1 matching over 8 bases. J lost 5 bases, V lost 5 bases, and 10 bases had no gene match. The germline V gene has CDR1 SNHLY and CDR2 FYNNEI. CDR3 length equals 15 residues. This chain's CDR3 is CASSSQGVVRETQYF. The CDR3 bases are TGTGCCAGCAGTTCACAGGGGGTTGTGAGGGAGACCCAGTACTTC.

The chain joins TRBV18 to TRBJ1-3; D might be TRBD1 (6 bases). Germline V lookup: CDR1 KGHSH, CDR2 LQKENI. Trimming left V 2 bases short and J 7 bases short, with 12 bases between. The CDR3 sequence is 14 residues long. The CDR3 region is CASSPLQGKNTIYF. Here the CDR3 DNA reads TGTGCCAGCTCACCATTACAGGGAAAGAACACCATATATTTT.

The chain carries TRBV5-1 and TRBJ2-5, with 9 bases that match TRBD1. The last part of the DNA fits TRBJ2-7 better; the J call may be wrong. CDR1 is SGHRS and CDR2 is YFSETQ in the germline V gene. This CDR3 has 14 residues. CDR3 nucleotides: TGCGCCAGCAGCTCGACAGGGGGCTCCTACGAGCAGTACTTC. Protein sequence: CASSSTGGSYEQYF.